This TCR beta chain was found in a study of tumor-infiltrating lymphocytes in oesophageal squamous cell carcinoma. A remark on this clonotype: Because the CDR3 is missing its conserved closing phenylalanine or tryptophan, this is likely a read error. Because the CDR3's place on the DNA is in doubt, the DNA is left out and the CDR3 is given as listed by TCRdb.

TCRdb re-called the PCR reads with MiXCR, one entry per CDR3 protein. The data contain approximately 20,000 distinct CDR3 sequences, around two fifths of them singletons. Germline V CDR1 and CDR2: SGHVS, FNYEAQ. A total of 17 residues make up the CDR3, ends included. The V gene is TRBV7-6, the J gene TRBJ2-7; TRBD2, the D gene given by the table, was not confirmed from the DNA. Sequences were obtained from esophageal tumor tissue. The TCR originated in a male donor with esophageal squamous cell carcinoma. Here the CDR3 reads CASSLTFSRNYGYTFGS.